These 5 T cell receptor beta chains share one sample of origin, sequenced in a study of blood T cell repertoires in COVID-19. Generated by immunoSEQ multiplex PCR, the TCRdb table keeps only in-frame clones and is missing some. The data hold about 480,000 clones, with roughly 89% observed a single time. The sequenced material came from peripheral blood. The receptors stem from a woman between 45 and 60 years old with COVID-19, enrolled during active disease.

J is TRBJ2-2 and V is TRBV19; D uncertain. Germline V lookup: CDR1 LNHDA, CDR2 SQIVND (reference sequence). V lost 9 bases and J 5 bases, leaving 16 bases between the germline ends. The CDR3 totals 14 residues. The CDR3, as DNA: TGTGCCAGCCGTCCTCAGGTGGATACCGGGGAGCTGTTTTTT. As protein: CASRPQVDTGELFF.

The chain employs TRBV12-5 and TRBJ2-3, with TRBD2 matching over 9 bases. V trimming: 1 base; J trimming: 0 bases; junction bases outside the gene matches: 5. Germline lookup yields CDR1 LGHNT and CDR2 FRNRAP. CDR3 size: 17 residues. CDR3 residues: CASGLDLAGLSTDTQYF. In DNA, the CDR3 is TGTGCTAGTGGTTTGGACCTAGCGGGGTTGAGCACAGATACGCAGTATTTT.

The V and J genes are TRBV19 and TRBJ2-3, with D possibly TRBD2 on 6 matching bases. The CDR3 has 13 residues. Germline loops: CDR1 LNHDA, CDR2 SQIVND (reference sequence). V lost 8 bases and J 0 bases, leaving 9 bases between the germline ends. CDR3 bases: TGTGCCAGTCGGGACTTTAGCACAGATACGCAGTATTTT. Its protein is CASRDFSTDTQYF.

This chain joins TRBV4-1 and TRBJ2-7; the match to TRBD2 covers 7 bases. In germline, CDR1 is MGHRA, CDR2 YSYEKL. J was trimmed by 0 bases and V by 0 bases; bases with no gene match: 5. The CDR3 has 16 residues. CDR3 DNA: TGCGCCAGCAGCCAAGAATGGCGGGGGTCCTCCTACGAGCAGTACTTC. Residues: CASSQEWRGSSYEQYF.

This chain joins TRBV25-1 and TRBJ1-3; D is possibly TRBD1 (6 bases). The length of the CDR3 is 16 residues. Trimming shortened V by 1 base and J by 1 base, and 11 bases separated the two germline ends. Per the germline V gene, CDR1 is MGHDK and CDR2 is SYGVNS. CDR3 loop: CASSESTRGSGNTIYF. The CDR3, as DNA: TGTGCCAGCAGTGAATCAACCAGGGGTTCTGGAAACACCATATATTTT.